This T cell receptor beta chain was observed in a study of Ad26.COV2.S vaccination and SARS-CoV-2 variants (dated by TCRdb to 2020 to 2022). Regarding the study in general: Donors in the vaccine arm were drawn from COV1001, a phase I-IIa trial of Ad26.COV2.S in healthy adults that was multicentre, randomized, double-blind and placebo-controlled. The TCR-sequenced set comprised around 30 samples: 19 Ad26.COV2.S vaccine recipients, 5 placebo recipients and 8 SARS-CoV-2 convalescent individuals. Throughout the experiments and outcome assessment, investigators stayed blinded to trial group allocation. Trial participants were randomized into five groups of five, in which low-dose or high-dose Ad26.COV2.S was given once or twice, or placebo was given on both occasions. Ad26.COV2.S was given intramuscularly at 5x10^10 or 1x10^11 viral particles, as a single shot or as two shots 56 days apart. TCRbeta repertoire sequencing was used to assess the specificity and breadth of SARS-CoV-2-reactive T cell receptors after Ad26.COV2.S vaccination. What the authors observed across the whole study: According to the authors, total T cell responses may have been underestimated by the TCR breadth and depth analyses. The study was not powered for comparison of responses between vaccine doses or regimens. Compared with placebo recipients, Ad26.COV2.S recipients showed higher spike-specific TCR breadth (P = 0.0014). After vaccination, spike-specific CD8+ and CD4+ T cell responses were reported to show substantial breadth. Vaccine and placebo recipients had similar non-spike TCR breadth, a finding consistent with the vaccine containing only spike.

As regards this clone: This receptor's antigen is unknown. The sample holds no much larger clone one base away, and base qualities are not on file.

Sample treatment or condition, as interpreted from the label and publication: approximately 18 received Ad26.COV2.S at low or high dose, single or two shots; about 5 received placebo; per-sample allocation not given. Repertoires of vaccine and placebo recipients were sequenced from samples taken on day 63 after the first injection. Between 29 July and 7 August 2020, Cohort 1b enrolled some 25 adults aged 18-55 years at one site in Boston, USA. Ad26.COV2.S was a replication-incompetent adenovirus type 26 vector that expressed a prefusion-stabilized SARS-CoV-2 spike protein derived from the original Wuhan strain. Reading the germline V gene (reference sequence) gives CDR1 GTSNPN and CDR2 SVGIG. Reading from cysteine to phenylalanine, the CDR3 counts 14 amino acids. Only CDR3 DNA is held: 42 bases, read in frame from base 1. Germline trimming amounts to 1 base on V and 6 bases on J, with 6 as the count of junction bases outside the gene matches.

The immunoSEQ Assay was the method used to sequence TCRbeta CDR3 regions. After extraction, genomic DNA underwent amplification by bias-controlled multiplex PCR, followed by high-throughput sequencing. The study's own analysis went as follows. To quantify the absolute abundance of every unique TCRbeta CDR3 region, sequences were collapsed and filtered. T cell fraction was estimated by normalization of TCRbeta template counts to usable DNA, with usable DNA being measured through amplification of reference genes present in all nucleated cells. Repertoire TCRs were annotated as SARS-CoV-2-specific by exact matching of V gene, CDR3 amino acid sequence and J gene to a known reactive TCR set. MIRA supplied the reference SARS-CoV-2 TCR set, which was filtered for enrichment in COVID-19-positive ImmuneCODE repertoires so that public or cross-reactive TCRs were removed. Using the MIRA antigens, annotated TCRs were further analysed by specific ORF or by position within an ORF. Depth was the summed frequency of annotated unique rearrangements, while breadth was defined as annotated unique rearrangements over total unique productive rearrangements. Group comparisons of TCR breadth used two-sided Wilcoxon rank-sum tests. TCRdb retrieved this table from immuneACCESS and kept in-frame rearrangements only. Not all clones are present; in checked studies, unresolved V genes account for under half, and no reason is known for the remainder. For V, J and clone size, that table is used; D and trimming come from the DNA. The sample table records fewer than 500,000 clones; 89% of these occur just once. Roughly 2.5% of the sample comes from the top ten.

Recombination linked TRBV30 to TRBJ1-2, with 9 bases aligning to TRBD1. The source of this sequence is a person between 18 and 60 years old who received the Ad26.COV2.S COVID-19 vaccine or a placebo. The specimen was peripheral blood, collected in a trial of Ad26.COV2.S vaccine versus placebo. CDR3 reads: CAWSGGQGTNGYTF. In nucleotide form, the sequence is TGTGCCTGGAGTGGGGGACAGGGAACAAATGGCTACACCTTC.